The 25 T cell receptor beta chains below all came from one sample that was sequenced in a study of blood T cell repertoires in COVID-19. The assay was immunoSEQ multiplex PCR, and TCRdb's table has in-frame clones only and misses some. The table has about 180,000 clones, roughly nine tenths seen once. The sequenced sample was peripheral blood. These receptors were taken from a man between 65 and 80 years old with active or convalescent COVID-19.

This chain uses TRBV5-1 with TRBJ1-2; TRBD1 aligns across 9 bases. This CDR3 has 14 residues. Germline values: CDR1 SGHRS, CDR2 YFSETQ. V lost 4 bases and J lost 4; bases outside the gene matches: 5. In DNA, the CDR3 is TGCGCCAGCAGCACCACAGGGGGCAGCTATGGCTACACCTTC. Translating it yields CASSTTGGSYGYTF.

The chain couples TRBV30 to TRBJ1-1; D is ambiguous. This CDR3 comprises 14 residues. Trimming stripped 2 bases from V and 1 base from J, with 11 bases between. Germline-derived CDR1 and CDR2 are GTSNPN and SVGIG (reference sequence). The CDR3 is CAWSLDWSNTEAFF. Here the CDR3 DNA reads TGTGCCTGGAGTCTCGACTGGTCGAACACTGAAGCTTTCTTT.

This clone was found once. The CDR3 coding sequence is TGCGCCAGCAGCCATATGCGGCCGGGACAGACTTATAATTCACCCCTCCACTTT. Its translation is CASSHMRPGQTYNSPLHF. The V gene is TRBV4-3, the J gene TRBJ1-6; 7 nucleotides line up with TRBD1. The germline gives CDR1 LGHNA, CDR2 YSLEER. V was clipped by 3 bases and J by 4 bases; unmatched bases: 12. CDR3 length: 18 residues.

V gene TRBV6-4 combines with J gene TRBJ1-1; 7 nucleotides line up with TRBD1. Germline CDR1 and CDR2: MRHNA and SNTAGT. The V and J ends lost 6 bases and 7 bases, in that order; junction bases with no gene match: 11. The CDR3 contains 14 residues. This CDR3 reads CASSRTGVEIEAFF. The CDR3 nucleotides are TGTGCCAGCAGCCGAACAGGGGTGGAGATTGAAGCTTTCTTT.

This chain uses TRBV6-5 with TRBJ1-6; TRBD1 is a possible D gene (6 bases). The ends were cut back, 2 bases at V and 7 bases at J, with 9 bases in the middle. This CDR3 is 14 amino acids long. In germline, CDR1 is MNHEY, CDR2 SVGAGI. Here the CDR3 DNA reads TGTGCCAGCAGTTACCTGGACAGAAATTCACCCCTCCACTTT. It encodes CASSYLDRNSPLHF.

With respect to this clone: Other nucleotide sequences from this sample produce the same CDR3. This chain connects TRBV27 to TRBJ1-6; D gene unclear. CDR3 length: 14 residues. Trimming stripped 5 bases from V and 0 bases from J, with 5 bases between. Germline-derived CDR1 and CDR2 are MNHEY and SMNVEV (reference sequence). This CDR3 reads CASSGSSYNSPLHF. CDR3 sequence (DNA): TGTGCCAGCAGTGGGAGCTCCTATAATTCACCCCTCCACTTT.

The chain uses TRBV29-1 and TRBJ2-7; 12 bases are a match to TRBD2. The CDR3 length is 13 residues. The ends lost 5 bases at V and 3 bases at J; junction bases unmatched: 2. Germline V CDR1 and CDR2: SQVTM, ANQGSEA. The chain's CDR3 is CSVTTSGSYEQYF. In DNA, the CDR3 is TGCAGCGTTACGACTAGCGGGAGCTACGAGCAGTACTTC.

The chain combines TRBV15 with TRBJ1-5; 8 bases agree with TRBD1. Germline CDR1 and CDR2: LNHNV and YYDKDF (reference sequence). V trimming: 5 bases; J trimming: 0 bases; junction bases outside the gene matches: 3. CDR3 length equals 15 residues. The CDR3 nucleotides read TGTGCCACCAGCCGACAGGGGTATAGCAATCAGCCCCAGCATTTT. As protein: CATSRQGYSNQPQHF.

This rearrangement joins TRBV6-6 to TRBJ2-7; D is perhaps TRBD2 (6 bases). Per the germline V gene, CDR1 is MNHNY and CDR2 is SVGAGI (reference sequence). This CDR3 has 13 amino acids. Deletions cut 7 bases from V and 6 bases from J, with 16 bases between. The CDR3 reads CASTLDTAGEQYF. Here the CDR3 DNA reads TGTGCCAGCACCTTAGACACAGCGGGCGAGCAGTACTTC.

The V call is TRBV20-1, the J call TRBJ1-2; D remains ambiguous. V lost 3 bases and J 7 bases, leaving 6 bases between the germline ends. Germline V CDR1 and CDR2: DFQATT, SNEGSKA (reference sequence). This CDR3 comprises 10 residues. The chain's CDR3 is CSARGGGYTF. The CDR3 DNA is TGCAGTGCTAGGGGAGGTGGCTACACCTTC.

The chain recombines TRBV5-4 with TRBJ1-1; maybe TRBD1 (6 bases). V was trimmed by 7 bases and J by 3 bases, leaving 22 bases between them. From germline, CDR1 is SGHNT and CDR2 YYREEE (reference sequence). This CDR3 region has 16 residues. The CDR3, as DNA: TGTGCCAGCCAGCGGGGGCAGGGGATTGAGTACACTGAAGCTTTCTTT. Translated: CASQRGQGIEYTEAFF.

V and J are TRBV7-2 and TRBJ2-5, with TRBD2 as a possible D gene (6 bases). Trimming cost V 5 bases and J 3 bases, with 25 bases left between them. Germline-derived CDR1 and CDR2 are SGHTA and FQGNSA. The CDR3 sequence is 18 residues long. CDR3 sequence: CASSVSRSAGGLEETQYF. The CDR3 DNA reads TGTGCCAGCAGCGTTAGCCGCAGCGCCGGGGGTCTAGAAGAGACCCAGTACTTC.

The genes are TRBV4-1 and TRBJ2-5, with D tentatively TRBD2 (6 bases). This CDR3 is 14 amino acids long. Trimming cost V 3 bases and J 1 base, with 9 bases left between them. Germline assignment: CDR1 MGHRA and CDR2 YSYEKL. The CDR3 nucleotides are TGCGCCAGCAGCCATTCCGGGAGCCAAGAGACCCAGTACTTC. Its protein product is CASSHSGSQETQYF.

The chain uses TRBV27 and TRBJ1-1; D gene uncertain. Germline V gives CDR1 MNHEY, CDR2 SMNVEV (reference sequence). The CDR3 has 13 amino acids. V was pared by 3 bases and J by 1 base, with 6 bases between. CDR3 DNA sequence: TGTGCCAGCAGTTTTTACAAGAACACTGAAGCTTTCTTT. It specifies CASSFYKNTEAFF.

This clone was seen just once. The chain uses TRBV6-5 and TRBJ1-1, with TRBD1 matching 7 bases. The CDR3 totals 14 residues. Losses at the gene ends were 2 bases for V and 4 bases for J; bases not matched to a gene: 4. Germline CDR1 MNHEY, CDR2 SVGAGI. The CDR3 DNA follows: TGTGCCAGCAGTTACGACAGGGAGGCCACTGAAGCTTTCTTT. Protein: CASSYDREATEAFF.

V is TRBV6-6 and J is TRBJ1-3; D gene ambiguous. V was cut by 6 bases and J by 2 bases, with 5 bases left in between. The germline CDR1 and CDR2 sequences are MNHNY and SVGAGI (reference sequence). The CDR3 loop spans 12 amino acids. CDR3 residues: CASRRPGNTIYF. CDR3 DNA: TGTGCCAGCAGGCGTCCTGGAAACACCATATATTTT.

The CDR3 DNA follows: TGTGCCAGCAGTAGGGAGACAGGGATAGCGAACACCGGGGAGCTGTTTTTT. This codes for CASSRETGIANTGELFF. This rearrangement joins TRBV27 to TRBJ2-2, with 7 bases aligning to TRBD1. Looked up from germline, CDR1 is MNHEY and CDR2 is SMNVEV (reference sequence). This CDR3 contains 17 residues. With V trimmed by 5 bases and J by 0 bases, 9 bases remained unmatched.

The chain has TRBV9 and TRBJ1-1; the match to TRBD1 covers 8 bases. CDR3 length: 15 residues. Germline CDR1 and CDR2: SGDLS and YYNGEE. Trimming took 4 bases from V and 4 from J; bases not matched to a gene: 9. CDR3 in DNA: TGTGCCAGCAGCCCTACGACAGGGGTCCTCACTGAAGCTTTCTTT. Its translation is CASSPTTGVLTEAFF. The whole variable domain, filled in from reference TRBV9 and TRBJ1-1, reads DSGVTQTPKHLITATGQRVTLRCSPRSGDLSVYWYQQSLDQGLQFLIQYYNGEERAKGNILERFSAQQFPDLHSELNLSSLELGDSALYFCASSPTTGVLTEAFFGQGTRLTVV.

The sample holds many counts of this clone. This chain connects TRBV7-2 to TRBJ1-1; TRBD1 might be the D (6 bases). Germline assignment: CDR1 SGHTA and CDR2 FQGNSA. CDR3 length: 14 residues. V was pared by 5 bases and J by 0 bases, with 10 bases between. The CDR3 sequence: CASSPGGVNTEAFF. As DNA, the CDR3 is TGTGCCAGCAGCCCGGGGGGCGTGAACACTGAAGCTTTCTTT.

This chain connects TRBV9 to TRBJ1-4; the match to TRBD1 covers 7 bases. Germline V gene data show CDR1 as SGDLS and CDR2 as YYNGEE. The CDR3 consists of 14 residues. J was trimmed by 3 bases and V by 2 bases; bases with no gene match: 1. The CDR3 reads CASSVTGANEKLFF. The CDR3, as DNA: TGTGCCAGCAGCGTCACAGGGGCTAATGAAAAACTGTTTTTT.

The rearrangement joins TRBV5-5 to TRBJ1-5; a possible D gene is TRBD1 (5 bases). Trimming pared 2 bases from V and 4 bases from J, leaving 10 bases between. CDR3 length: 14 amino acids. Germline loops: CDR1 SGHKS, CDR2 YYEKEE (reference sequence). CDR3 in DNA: TGTGCCAGCAGCTTTACAGGTTTAAATCAGCCCCAGCATTTT. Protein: CASSFTGLNQPQHF.

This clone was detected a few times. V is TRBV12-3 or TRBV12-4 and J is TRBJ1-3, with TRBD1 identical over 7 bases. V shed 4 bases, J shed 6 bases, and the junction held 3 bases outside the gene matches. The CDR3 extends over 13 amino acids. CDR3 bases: TGTGCCAGCAGTTGGGGGACAGCAAACACCATATATTTT. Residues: CASSWGTANTIYF.

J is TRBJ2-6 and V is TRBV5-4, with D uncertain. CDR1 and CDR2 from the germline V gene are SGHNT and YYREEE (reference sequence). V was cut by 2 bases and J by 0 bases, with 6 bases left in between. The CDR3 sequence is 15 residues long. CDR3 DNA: TGTGCCAGCAGCTTTCTGAGCTCTGGGGCCAACGTCCTGACTTTC. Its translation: CASSFLSSGANVLTF.

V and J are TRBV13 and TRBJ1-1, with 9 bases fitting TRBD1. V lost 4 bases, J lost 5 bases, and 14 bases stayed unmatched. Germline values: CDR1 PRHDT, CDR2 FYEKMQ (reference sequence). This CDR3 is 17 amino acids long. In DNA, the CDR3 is TGTGCCAGCAGCTCCCCGGGACAGGGCGGATGGAAGACTGAAGCTTTCTTT. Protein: CASSSPGQGGWKTEAFF.

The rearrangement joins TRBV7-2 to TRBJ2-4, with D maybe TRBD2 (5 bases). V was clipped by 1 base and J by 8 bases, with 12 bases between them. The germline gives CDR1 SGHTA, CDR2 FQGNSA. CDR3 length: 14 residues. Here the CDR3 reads CASSLVPRGDIQYF. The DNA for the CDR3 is TGTGCCAGCAGCTTAGTCCCCCGGGGAGACATTCAGTACTTC.